These 17 T cell receptor beta chains came from one sample sequenced in a study of OX40 agonist ivuxolimab in advanced cancers. Using immunoSEQ multiplex PCR, the repertoire was profiled, and TCRdb retains in-frame clones only, with some absent. The data contain about 64,000 clones, 87% of them singletons. The source material was CD4+ or CD8+ T cells sorted from blood, sampled in a trial of the OX40 agonist ivuxolimab. The receptors here all came from an adult with an advanced solid tumor such as melanoma, head and neck, liver or kidney cancer.

V and J are TRBV2 and TRBJ1-1, with a weak D call TRBD1 (5 bases). Trimming cost V 3 bases and J 1 base, with 9 bases left between them. This CDR3 is 14 amino acids long. Germline assignment: CDR1 SNHLY and CDR2 FYNNEI. DNA for the CDR3: TGTGCCAGCAGTGACCGGCAGGGGAACACTGAAGCTTTCTTT. Protein sequence: CASSDRQGNTEAFF.

The chain has TRBV4-3 and TRBJ2-2, with D unclear. V dropped 5 bases and J dropped 1 base, with 2 bases sitting between them. From germline, CDR1 is LGHNA and CDR2 YSLEER. This CDR3 is built from 12 residues. This CDR3 reads CASSGNTGELFF. DNA for the CDR3: TGCGCCAGCAGCGGGAACACCGGGGAGCTGTTTTTT.

The genes are TRBV5-4 and TRBJ2-2; 10 nucleotides match TRBD1. The CDR3 extends over 15 amino acids. J was trimmed by 4 bases and V by 4 bases; bases with no gene match: 4. Germline lookup yields CDR1 SGHNT and CDR2 YYREEE (reference sequence). The CDR3 nucleotides are TGTGCCAGCAGCCGGGGACAGGGGAGCACCGGGGAGCTGTTTTTT. Residues: CASSRGQGSTGELFF.

The CDR3 loop reads CASTLGAREQYF. CDR3 coding DNA: TGTGCCAGCACTCTAGGGGCCCGGGAGCAGTACTTC. This chain links TRBV2 with TRBJ2-7; maybe TRBD1 (5 bases). CDR3 length equals 12 residues. V lost 7 bases to trimming and J lost 7 bases, with 14 bases between them. The germline gives CDR1 SNHLY, CDR2 FYNNEI.

This rearrangement joins TRBV7-9 to TRBJ2-5; a possible D gene is TRBD1 (6 bases). The V gene's germline CDR1 is SEHNR and CDR2 FQNEAQ (reference sequence). The CDR3 runs to 15 residues. Deletions cut 0 bases from V and 5 bases from J, with 13 bases between. CDR3 in DNA: TGTGCCAGCAGCTTAGCAACGTCAGGGGTGGAGACCCAGTACTTC. It specifies CASSLATSGVETQYF.

This sequence joins TRBV30 and TRBJ2-7, with a possible D match to TRBD1 (5 bases). Trimming removed 1 base from V and 6 bases from J, with 10 bases in between. From germline, CDR1 is GTSNPN and CDR2 SVGIG (reference sequence). The CDR3 contains 12 residues. CDR3 region: CAWSERTREQYF. CDR3 nucleotide sequence: TGTGCCTGGAGTGAACGGACACGCGAGCAGTACTTC. The entire variable domain, with the rest obtained from reference TRBV30 and TRBJ2-7, is as follows: SQTIHQWPATLVQPVGSPLSLECTVEGTSNPNLYWYRQAAGRGLQLLFYSVGIGQISSEVPQNLSASRPQDRQFILSSKKLLLSDSGFYLCAWSERTREQYFGPGTRLTVT.

This clone was observed a few times. The gene calls are TRBV29-1 and TRBJ2-1, with D maybe TRBD1 (6 bases). This CDR3 is 11 amino acids long. V shed 4 bases and J shed 7 bases, with 8 bases lying between them. Germline V gives CDR1 SQVTM, CDR2 ANQGSEA. The CDR3 loop reads CSVGRGNEQFF. The CDR3 nucleotides are TGCAGCGTTGGCAGGGGTAATGAGCAGTTCTTC.

The rearrangement joins TRBV7-2 to TRBJ1-2, with TRBD1 as a possible D gene (6 bases). Trimming removed 5 bases from V and 5 bases from J, with 18 bases in between. The germline V gene has CDR1 SGHTA and CDR2 FQGNSA. This CDR3 is 15 amino acids long. For the CDR3, the DNA is TGTGCCAGCAGCGAGAGACAGGTGGGGGGGTATGGCTACACCTTC. Its protein product is CASSERQVGGYGYTF.

The rearrangement uses TRBV6-1 and TRBJ2-7, with 11 bases that match TRBD2. The J segment lost 1 base and the V segment lost 1 base, leaving 0 bases of the junction unmatched. This CDR3 comprises 15 residues. Germline lookup yields CDR1 MNHNS and CDR2 SASEGT. The CDR3 DNA sequence: TGTGCCAGCAGTGAAGGACTAGCGGGATCCTACGAGCAGTACTTC. Translated, it gives CASSEGLAGSYEQYF.

The chain links TRBV10-3 to TRBJ1-4; TRBD1 matches at 8 bases. In germline, CDR1 is ENHRY, CDR2 SYGVKD. CDR3 length: 15 amino acids. The junction had 5 bases not matched to a gene; V was cut back by 3 bases and J by 5 bases. The CDR3 loop is CAISDPGQGNEKLFF. CDR3 nucleotides: TGTGCCATCAGTGACCCAGGACAGGGAAATGAAAAACTGTTTTTT.

The genes are TRBV6-1 and TRBJ1-4; 8 bases fit TRBD1. The J segment lost 6 bases and the V segment lost 8 bases, leaving 8 bases of the junction unmatched. CDR1 and CDR2 (germline): MNHNS, SASEGT. The CDR3 contains 14 residues. The CDR3 spells CASLPGQGYEKLFF. The CDR3 DNA is TGTGCCAGCCTGCCTGGACAGGGATATGAAAAACTGTTTTTT.

The V call is TRBV21-1, the J call TRBJ2-1; TRBD2 reflects the table's D call only, with no check against the DNA. TRBV21-1 is tagged as a pseudogene. CDR3 length: 15 residues. The CDR3 region has the DNA TGTGCCAGCAGCAAAGCTCGGGAGGGTAGGAATGAGCAGTTCTTC. Translated, it gives CASSKAREGRNEQFF.

The chain carries TRBV30 and TRBJ2-3, with 7 bases aligning to TRBD2. Germline CDR1 GTSNPN, CDR2 SVGIG (reference sequence). The CDR3 is 14 residues long. V shed 7 bases, J shed 6 bases, and the junction held 13 bases outside the gene matches. The CDR3 is CAFGGGSAEDTQYF. CDR3 coding DNA: TGTGCCTTTGGCGGCGGGAGTGCTGAGGATACGCAGTATTTT.

This clone was picked up one time. This sequence joins TRBV19 and TRBJ1-2; 7 bases are a match to TRBD1. The CDR3 runs to 15 residues. V was pared by 2 bases and J by 3 bases, with 6 bases of the junction left unmatched. Germline CDR1 and CDR2: LNHDA and SQIVND (reference sequence). The CDR3 sequence: CASSIKGAAYYGYTF. The CDR3 DNA sequence: TGTGCCAGTAGTATAAAGGGGGCAGCTTACTATGGCTACACCTTC. Drawing the rest from reference TRBV19 and TRBJ1-2, the complete variable domain is DGGITQSPKYLFRKEGQNVTLSCEQNLNHDAMYWYRQDPGQGLRLIYYSQIVNDFQKGDIAEGYSVSREKKESFPLTVTSAQKNPTAFYLCASSIKGAAYYGYTFGSGTRLTVV.

CDR3 in DNA: TGTGCCAGCAGCTTAGGAGAGGGGGCGGCTTTCTTT. It specifies CASSLGEGAAFF. This rearrangement joins TRBV7-9 to TRBJ1-1; 7 nucleotides line up with TRBD1. The CDR3 has 12 amino acids. The germline V gene encodes CDR1 SEHNR and CDR2 FQNEAQ (reference sequence). V dropped 1 base and J dropped 11; count of bases not matched to a gene: 4.

The rearrangement joins TRBV6-5 to TRBJ2-3, with TRBD2 identical over 10 bases. This CDR3 has 16 residues. The V gene end was trimmed by 0 bases and the J gene end by 5 bases; junction bases not matched to a gene: 5. Germline V lookup: CDR1 MNHEY, CDR2 SVGAGI. The CDR3 DNA reads TGTGCCAGCAGTTACTCCTCGGGACTAGCGATAGATACGCAGTATTTT. As protein: CASSYSSGLAIDTQYF.

The rearrangement uses TRBV6-4 and TRBJ1-2; perhaps TRBD1 as D (6 bases). Germline assignment: CDR1 MRHNA and CDR2 SNTAGT. The CDR3 runs to 14 residues. Trimming cost V 5 bases and J 4 bases, with 14 bases left between them. The CDR3 loop is CASSPTGTGYGYTF. The CDR3 nucleotides read TGTGCCAGCAGTCCTACAGGGACGGGCTATGGCTACACCTTC.